Following are 20 T cell receptor beta chains from one sample sequenced in a study of T cells in Graves' hyperthyroidism and ophthalmopathy. Using RNA transcripts as the source, TCR beta CDR3 regions were amplified. Using the HTBI primer set, a first-round RT-PCR was run on the TCR CDR3. A single record per CDR3 protein comes from TCRdb applying MiXCR to the multiplex PCR reads. The repertoire has 500,000 to 750,000 distinct CDR3 sequences, about half of them found once; the top ten carry around 8%. Sequences were obtained from peripheral blood or thyroid tissue (not recorded which). All receptors derive from a woman aged 18-29 years with Graves' hyperthyroidism.

The genes are TRBV29-1 and TRBJ2-5; D is ambiguous. Trimming pared 6 bases from V and 5 bases from J, leaving 10 bases between. The CDR3 contains 11 residues. Germline assignment: CDR1 SQVTM and CDR2 ANQGSEA. The CDR3 bases are TGCAGCGTAAACCTTGGGGAGACCCAGTACTTC. It is translated as CSVNLGETQYF.

This chain uses TRBV12-3 or TRBV12-4 with TRBJ2-6; D gene uncertain. This CDR3 is built from 15 residues. The V gene lost 3 bases and the J gene lost 2 bases, with 8 bases spanning the gap. This chain's CDR3 is CASSFRTAGANVLTF. The CDR3 DNA follows: TGTGCCAGCAGTTTCCGCACCGCTGGGGCCAACGTCCTGACTTTC.

This chain connects TRBV7-9 to TRBJ2-1; D is possibly TRBD2 (6 bases). The CDR3 is made up of 16 amino acids. CDR1 SEHNR and CDR2 FQNEAQ come from the germline V gene (reference sequence). Trimming shortened V by 5 bases and J by 8 bases, and 22 bases separated the two germline ends. For the CDR3, the DNA is TGTGCCAGCAGCCCGCTCCCCGGGAGTGGGCGCCATGAGCAGTTCTTC. It translates to CASSPLPGSGRHEQFF.

The chain is built from TRBV10-3 and TRBJ1-3, with unresolved D. The CDR3 spans 15 residues. Germline CDR1 and CDR2: ENHRY and SYGVKD. The V and J ends lost 4 bases and 2 bases respectively, with 12 bases between them. The CDR3 DNA follows: TGTGCCATCAGTGCGTTGGCCAGAACTGGAAACACCATATATTTT. This sequence encodes CAISALARTGNTIYF.

The chain employs TRBV29-1 and TRBJ2-7, with 10 bases aligning to TRBD2. The CDR3 runs to 14 residues. V lost 1 base and J lost 7; bases outside the gene matches: 7. Germline V gene sequence: CDR1 SQVTM, CDR2 ANQGSEA. This CDR3 is CSVEGLAGVDEQYF. The CDR3 bases are TGCAGCGTTGAAGGGCTAGCGGGAGTGGATGAGCAGTACTTC.

V gene TRBV18 combines with J gene TRBJ2-7; 8 bases fit TRBD1. The ends lost 5 bases at V and 5 bases at J; junction bases unmatched: 5. CDR1 is KGHSH and CDR2 is LQKENI in the germline V gene. The CDR3 covers 13 residues. CDR3 sequence (DNA): TGTGCCAGCTCATCAGGGGGCATCGACGAGCAGTACTTC. It codes for CASSSGGIDEQYF. Based on the CDR3 plus reference TRBV18 and TRBJ2-7, the full variable domain is NAGVMQNPRHLVRRRGQEARLRCSPMKGHSHVYWYRQLPEEGLKFMVYLQKENIIDESGMPKERFSAEFPKEGPSILRIQQVVRGDSAAYFCASSSGGIDEQYFGPGTRLTVT.

This clonotype came up many times. The chain combines TRBV29-1 with TRBJ1-3, with 10 bases matching TRBD1. V trimming: 7 bases; J trimming: 0 bases; junction bases outside the gene matches: 9. CDR1 is SQVTM and CDR2 is ANQGSEA in the germline V gene. This CDR3 has 16 residues. CDR3 DNA sequence: TGCAGCGACCTACTAGGACAGGGGGTCTCTGGAAACACCATATATTTT. It translates to CSDLLGQGVSGNTIYF.

This clonotype was counted many times. J is TRBJ1-4 and V is TRBV12-3 or TRBV12-4, with D uncertain. V shed 2 bases and J shed 8 bases, with 15 bases lying between them. The CDR3 is made up of 15 amino acids. The CDR3, as DNA: TGTGCCAGCAGTTTACAGGCAGGATTAAGCGAAAAACTGTTTTTT. It encodes CASSLQAGLSEKLFF.

The rearrangement uses TRBV19 and TRBJ2-7; 10 positions agree with TRBD2. Germline V CDR1 and CDR2: LNHDA, SQIVND (reference sequence). The CDR3 is 15 residues long. The J segment lost 6 bases and the V segment lost 9 bases, leaving 14 bases of the junction unmatched. CDR3 amino acids: CASSPLLIAGGEQYF. The DNA of the CDR3 is TGTGCCAGCAGCCCCTTGTTAATAGCGGGAGGCGAGCAGTACTTC.

This clonotype was observed at least ten times. The chain uses TRBV9 and TRBJ1-1, with 9 bases identical to TRBD1. Germline assignment: CDR1 SGDLS and CDR2 YYNGEE. J was trimmed by 0 bases and V by 0 bases; bases with no gene match: 3. The CDR3 is 16 residues long. The CDR3 loop reads CASSVARTGVNTEAFF. Here the CDR3 DNA reads TGTGCCAGCAGCGTAGCTAGGACAGGGGTGAACACTGAAGCTTTCTTT.

This clonotype was counted only a few times. The rearrangement uses TRBV24-1 and TRBJ2-1, with 15 bases fitting TRBD2. Trimming cost V 4 bases and J 0 bases; bases outside gene matches: 3. The CDR3 runs 18 residues. Germline V lookup: CDR1 KGHDR, CDR2 SFDVKD. The CDR3 sequence is CATSDRTSGRGSYNEQFF. The CDR3 coding sequence is TGTGCCACCAGTGACCGGACTAGCGGGAGGGGCTCCTACAATGAGCAGTTCTTC.

This clonotype was observed many times. The chain links TRBV6-2 or TRBV6-3 to TRBJ2-7, with D tentatively TRBD2 (5 bases). There are 14 residues in the CDR3. CDR1 MNHEY and CDR2 SVGEGT come from the germline V gene. Trimming removed 4 bases from V and 3 bases from J, with 13 bases in between. The CDR3 loop reads CASSWTGRDYEQYF. The CDR3 bases are TGTGCCAGCAGTTGGACTGGGAGAGACTACGAGCAGTACTTC.

Details on this clonotype: A much larger clone sits a single nucleotide away, making a read error possible. The chain couples TRBV24-1 to TRBJ1-6; no clear D. Germline-derived CDR1 and CDR2 are KGHDR and SFDVKD. V was trimmed by 12 bases and J by 0 bases, leaving 20 bases between them. The CDR3 sequence is 17 residues long. The CDR3 protein is CACSLVTVSSYNSPLHF. The CDR3 nucleotides read TGTGCCTGCAGTTTGGTCACCGTTAGCTCCTATAATTCACCCCTCCACTTT.

This clonotype was seen only a few times. The chain links TRBV5-1 to TRBJ1-1; weak D call: TRBD1 (6 bases). CDR1 SGHRS and CDR2 YFSETQ come from the germline V gene. Trimming removed 0 bases at V and 2 bases at J, with 14 bases between. CDR3 length: 16 amino acids. The CDR3 bases are TGCGCCAGCAGCTTGGCCAGTAAGGGGGGCAACACTGAAGCTTTCTTT. It specifies CASSLASKGGNTEAFF.

This clonotype has at least ten counts. This chain links TRBV5-1 with TRBJ2-7; 11 positions match TRBD2. CDR1 SGHRS and CDR2 YFSETQ come from the germline V gene. The CDR3 has 19 residues. V lost 0 bases to trimming and J lost 0 bases; unmatched junction nucleotides: 11. CDR3 amino acids: CASSLAGQSGLADSYEQYF. The DNA of the CDR3 is TGCGCCAGCAGCTTGGCGGGACAGTCGGGACTAGCGGACTCCTACGAGCAGTACTTC.

This clonotype was picked up many times. The gene calls are TRBV5-8 and TRBJ2-2; D is perhaps TRBD2 (5 bases). CDR1 and CDR2 (germline): SGHTS, YDEGEE. CDR3 length: 15 amino acids. V lost 1 base and J 6 bases, leaving 13 bases between the germline ends. CDR3 sequence reads: CASSLYGKGSGELFF. CDR3 bases: TGTGCCAGCAGCTTGTACGGGAAGGGTTCCGGGGAGCTGTTTTTT.

Ten or more counts support this clonotype. The V and J genes are TRBV24-1 and TRBJ2-3, with no clear D. Trimming took 3 bases from V and 2 from J, leaving 8 bases between them. Germline CDR1 KGHDR, CDR2 SFDVKD. The length of the CDR3 is 14 residues. CDR3 protein: CATSDPRSTDTQYF. The CDR3 coding sequence is TGTGCCACCAGTGATCCCCGCTCCACAGATACGCAGTATTTT.

The gene calls are TRBV29-1 and TRBJ1-5, with 9 bases lining up with TRBD1. Germline V gives CDR1 SQVTM, CDR2 ANQGSEA. With V trimmed by 7 bases and J by 11 bases, 12 bases remained unmatched. The length of the CDR3 is 13 residues. The CDR3 loop is CSARQGGQETQHF. The CDR3 DNA is TGCAGCGCTAGACAGGGGGGGCAAGAGACCCAGCATTTT.

V usage is TRBV7-9 and J usage is TRBJ1-5; TRBD1 aligns across 7 bases. After removal of 6 bases from V and 10 bases from J, the junction contained 12 bases not matched to a gene. Germline loops: CDR1 SEHNR, CDR2 FQNEAQ (reference sequence). The CDR3 covers 14 residues. The DNA of the CDR3 is TGTGCCAGCAGTAATACAGGGGAAGAAAAACCCCAGCATTTT. Protein sequence: CASSNTGEEKPQHF.

This clonotype occurred many times. The chain carries TRBV7-9 and TRBJ2-7; 8 bases align to TRBD2. The ends lost 2 bases at V and 4 bases at J; junction bases unmatched: 7. The CDR3 length is 15 residues. Looked up from germline, CDR1 is SEHNR and CDR2 is FQNEAQ (reference sequence). The DNA for the CDR3 is TGTGCCAGCAGCTTATGGAAGCGGGAGTATTACGAGCAGTACTTC. Residues: CASSLWKREYYEQYF.